The source of this T cell receptor (beta chain) is a study of cytomegalovirus exposure and HLA in healthy donors. The CDR3 length is 15 residues. Germline V lookup: CDR1 PRHDT, CDR2 FYEKMQ (reference sequence). Trimming removed 6 bases from V and 9 bases from J, with 18 bases in between. PCR involved 60 Vbeta and 13 Jbeta primers. Repertoires were generated with immunoSEQ multiplex PCR, while TCRdb's copy carries only in-frame clones and drops some. Its table records tens of thousands of clones. This rearrangement joins TRBV13 to TRBJ1-6; weak D call: TRBD1 (5 bases). The specimen sequenced was PBMCs. This TCR derives from a man aged 35 to 55 in good health and CMV-seropositive. CDR3 loop: CASSLGTPGVSPLHF. The DNA of the CDR3 is TGTGCCAGCAGTCTAGGGACCCCGGGGGTTTCACCCCTCCACTTT.